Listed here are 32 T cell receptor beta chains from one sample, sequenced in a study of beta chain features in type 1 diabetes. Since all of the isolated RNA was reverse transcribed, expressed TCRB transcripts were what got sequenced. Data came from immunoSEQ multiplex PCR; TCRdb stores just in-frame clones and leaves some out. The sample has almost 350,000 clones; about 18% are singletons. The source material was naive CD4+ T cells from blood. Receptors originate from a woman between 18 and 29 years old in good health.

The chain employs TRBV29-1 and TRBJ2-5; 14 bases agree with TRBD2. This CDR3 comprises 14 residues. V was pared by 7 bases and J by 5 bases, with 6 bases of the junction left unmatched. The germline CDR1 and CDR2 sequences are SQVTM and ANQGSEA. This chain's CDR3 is CSGGTSGRGETQYF. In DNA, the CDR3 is TGCAGCGGCGGGACTAGCGGGAGAGGGGAGACCCAGTACTTC.

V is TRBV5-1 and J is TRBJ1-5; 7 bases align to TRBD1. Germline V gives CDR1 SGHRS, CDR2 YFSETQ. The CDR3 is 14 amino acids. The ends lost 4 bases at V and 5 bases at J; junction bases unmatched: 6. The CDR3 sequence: CASSPGQIYQPQHF. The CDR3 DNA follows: TGCGCCAGCAGCCCGGGACAGATTTATCAGCCCCAGCATTTT.

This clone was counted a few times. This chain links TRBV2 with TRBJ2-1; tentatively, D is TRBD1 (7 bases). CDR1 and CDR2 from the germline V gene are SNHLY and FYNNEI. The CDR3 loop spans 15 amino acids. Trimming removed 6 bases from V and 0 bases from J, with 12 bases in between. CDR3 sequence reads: CASSAGQISYNEQFF. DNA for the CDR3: TGTGCCAGCAGCGCGGGACAGATCTCCTACAATGAGCAGTTCTTC.

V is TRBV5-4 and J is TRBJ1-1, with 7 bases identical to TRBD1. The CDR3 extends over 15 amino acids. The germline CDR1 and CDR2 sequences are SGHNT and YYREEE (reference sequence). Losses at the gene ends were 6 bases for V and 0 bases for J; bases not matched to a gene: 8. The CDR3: CASTLATGMNTEAFF. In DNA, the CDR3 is TGTGCCAGCACCCTCGCGACAGGGATGAACACTGAAGCTTTCTTT.

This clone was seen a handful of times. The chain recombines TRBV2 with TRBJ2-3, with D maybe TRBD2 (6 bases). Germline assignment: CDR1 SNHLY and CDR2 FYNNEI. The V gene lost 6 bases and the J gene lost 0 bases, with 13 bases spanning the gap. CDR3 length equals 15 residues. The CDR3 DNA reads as TGTGCCAGCAGACCAGATAGCGGTAGCACAGATACGCAGTATTTT. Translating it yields CASRPDSGSTDTQYF. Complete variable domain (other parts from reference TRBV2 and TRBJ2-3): EPEVTQTPSHQVTQMGQEVILRCVPISNHLYFYWYRQILGQKVEFLVSFYNNEISEKSEIFDDQFSVERPDGSNFTLKIRSTKLEDSAMYFCASRPDSGSTDTQYFGPGTRLTVL.

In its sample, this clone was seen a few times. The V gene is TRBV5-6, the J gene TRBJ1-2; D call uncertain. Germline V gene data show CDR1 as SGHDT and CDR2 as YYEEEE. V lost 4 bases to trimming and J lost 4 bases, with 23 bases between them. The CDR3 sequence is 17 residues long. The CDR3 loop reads CASSLLAVGRSSYGYTF. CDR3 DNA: TGTGCCAGCAGCCTCCTTGCAGTAGGCAGGTCTTCCTATGGCTACACCTTC.

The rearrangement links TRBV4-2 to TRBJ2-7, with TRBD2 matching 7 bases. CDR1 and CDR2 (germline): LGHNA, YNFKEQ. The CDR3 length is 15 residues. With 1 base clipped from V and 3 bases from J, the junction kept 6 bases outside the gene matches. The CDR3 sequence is CASSQASSGLYEQYF. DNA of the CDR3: TGTGCCAGCAGCCAAGCTTCTAGCGGCCTCTACGAGCAGTACTTC.

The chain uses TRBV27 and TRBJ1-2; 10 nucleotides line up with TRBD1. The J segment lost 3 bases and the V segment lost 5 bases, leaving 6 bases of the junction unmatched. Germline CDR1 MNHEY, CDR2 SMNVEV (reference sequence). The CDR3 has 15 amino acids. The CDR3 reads CASSTPGTGDYGYTF. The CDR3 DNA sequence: TGTGCCAGCAGTACCCCCGGGACAGGGGACTATGGCTACACCTTC.

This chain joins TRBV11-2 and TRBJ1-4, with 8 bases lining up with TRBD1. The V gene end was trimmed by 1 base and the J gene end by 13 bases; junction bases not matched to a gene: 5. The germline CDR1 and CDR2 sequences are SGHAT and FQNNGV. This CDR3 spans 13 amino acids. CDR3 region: CASSLGVGQGLFF. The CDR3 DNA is TGTGCCAGCAGCTTAGGAGTAGGACAGGGACTGTTTTTT. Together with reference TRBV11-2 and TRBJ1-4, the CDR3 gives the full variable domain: EAGVAQSPRYKIIEKRQSVAFWCNPISGHATLYWYQQILGQGPKLLIQFQNNGVVDDSQLPKDRFSAERLKGVDSTLKIQPAKLEDSAVYLCASSLGVGQGLFFGSGTQLSVL.

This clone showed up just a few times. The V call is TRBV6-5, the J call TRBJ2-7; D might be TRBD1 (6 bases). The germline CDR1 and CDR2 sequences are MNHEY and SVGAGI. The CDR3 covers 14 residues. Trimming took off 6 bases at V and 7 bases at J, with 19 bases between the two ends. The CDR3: CASSPDRTVGEQYF. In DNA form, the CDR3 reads TGTGCCAGCAGCCCCGACAGGACTGTGGGAGAGCAGTACTTC.

The CDR3 is CASRRLDRVNQPQHF. For the CDR3, the DNA is TGTGCCAGCAGACGACTCGACAGGGTAAATCAGCCCCAGCATTTT. The chain recombines TRBV27 with TRBJ1-5; the match to TRBD1 covers 7 bases. CDR3 length: 15 residues. Germline values: CDR1 MNHEY, CDR2 SMNVEV (reference sequence). With V trimmed by 6 bases and J by 4 bases, 9 bases remained unmatched.

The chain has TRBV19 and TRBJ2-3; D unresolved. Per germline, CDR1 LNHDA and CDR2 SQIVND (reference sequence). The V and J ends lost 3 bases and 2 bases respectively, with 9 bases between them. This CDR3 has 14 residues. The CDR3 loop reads CASSISSATDTQYF. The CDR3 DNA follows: TGTGCCAGTAGTATCTCCAGCGCCACAGATACGCAGTATTTT.

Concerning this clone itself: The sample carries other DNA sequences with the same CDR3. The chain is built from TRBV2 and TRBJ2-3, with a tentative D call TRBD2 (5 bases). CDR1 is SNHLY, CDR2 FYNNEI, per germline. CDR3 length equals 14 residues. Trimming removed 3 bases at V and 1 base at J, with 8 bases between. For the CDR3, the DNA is TGTGCCAGCAGTGATCGGACTGGCACAGATACGCAGTATTTT. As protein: CASSDRTGTDTQYF.

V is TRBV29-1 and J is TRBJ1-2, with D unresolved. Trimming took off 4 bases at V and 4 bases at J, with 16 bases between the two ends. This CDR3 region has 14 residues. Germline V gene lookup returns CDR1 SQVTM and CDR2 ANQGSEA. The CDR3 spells CSVVIPLHTYGYTF. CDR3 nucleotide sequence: TGCAGCGTTGTAATTCCCCTTCACACCTATGGCTACACCTTC.

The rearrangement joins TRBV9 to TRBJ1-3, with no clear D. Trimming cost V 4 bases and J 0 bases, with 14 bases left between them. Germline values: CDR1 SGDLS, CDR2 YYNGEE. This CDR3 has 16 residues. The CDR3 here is CASSLRGDYSGNTIYF. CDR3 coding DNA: TGTGCCAGCAGCCTGCGCGGGGATTACTCTGGAAACACCATATATTTT.

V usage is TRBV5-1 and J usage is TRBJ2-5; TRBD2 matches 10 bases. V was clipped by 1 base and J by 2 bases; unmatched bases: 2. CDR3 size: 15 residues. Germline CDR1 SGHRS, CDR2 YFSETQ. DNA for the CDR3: TGCGCCAGCAGCTTGCCTAGCGGGAGTCAAGAGACCCAGTACTTC. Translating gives CASSLPSGSQETQYF.

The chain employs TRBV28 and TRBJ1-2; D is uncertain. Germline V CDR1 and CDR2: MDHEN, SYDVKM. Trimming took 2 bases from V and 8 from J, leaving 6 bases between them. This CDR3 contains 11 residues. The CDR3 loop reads CASSLALGYTF. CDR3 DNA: TGTGCCAGCAGTTTAGCTCTAGGCTACACCTTC.

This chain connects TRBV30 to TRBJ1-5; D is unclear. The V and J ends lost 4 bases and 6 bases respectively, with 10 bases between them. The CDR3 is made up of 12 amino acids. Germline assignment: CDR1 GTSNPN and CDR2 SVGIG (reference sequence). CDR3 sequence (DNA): TGTGCCTGGAACAGCGGCGGTCAGCCCCAGCATTTT. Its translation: CAWNSGGQPQHF.

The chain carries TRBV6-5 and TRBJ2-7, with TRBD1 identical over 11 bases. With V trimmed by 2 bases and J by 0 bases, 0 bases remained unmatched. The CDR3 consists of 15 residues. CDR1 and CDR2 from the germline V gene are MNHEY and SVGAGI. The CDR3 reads CASSYGTGGSYEQYF. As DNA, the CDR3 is TGTGCCAGCAGTTACGGGACAGGGGGCTCCTACGAGCAGTACTTC.

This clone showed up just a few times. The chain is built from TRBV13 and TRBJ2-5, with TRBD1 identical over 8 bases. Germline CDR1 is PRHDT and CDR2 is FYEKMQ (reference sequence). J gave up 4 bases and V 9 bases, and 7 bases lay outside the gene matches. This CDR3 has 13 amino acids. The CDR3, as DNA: TGTGCCAGGACCCAGGGGGCGGGAGAGACCCAGTACTTC. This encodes CARTQGAGETQYF.

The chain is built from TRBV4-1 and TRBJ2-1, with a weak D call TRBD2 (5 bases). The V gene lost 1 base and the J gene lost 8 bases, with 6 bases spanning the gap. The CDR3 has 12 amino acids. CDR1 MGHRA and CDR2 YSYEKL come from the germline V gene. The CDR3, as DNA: TGCGCCAGCAGCCAAGTTAGCGATGAGCAGTTCTTC. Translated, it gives CASSQVSDEQFF.

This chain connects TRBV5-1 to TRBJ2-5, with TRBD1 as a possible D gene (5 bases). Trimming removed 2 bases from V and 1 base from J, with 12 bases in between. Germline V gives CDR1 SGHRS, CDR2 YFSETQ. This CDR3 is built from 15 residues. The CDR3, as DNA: TGCGCCAGCAGCTTCGTAAGGGGATCCCAAGAGACCCAGTACTTC. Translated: CASSFVRGSQETQYF.

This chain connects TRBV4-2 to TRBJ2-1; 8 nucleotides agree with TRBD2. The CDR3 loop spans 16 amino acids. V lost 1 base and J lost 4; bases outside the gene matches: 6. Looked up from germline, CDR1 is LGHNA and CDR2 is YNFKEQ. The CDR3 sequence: CASSQVAAGEYNEQFF. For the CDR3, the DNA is TGTGCCAGCAGCCAAGTGGCAGCGGGGGAGTACAATGAGCAGTTCTTC.

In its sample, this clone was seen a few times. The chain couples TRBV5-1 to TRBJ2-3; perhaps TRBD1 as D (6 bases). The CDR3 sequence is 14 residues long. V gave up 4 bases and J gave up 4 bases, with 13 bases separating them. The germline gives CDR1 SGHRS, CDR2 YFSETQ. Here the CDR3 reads CASSVNRDADTQYF. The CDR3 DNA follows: TGCGCCAGCAGCGTGAACAGGGACGCAGATACGCAGTATTTT.

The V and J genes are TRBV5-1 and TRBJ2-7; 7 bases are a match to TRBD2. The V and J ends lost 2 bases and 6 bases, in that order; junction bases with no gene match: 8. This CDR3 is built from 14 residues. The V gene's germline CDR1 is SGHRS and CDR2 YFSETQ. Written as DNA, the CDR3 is TGCGCCAGCAGCTTATCCACGGGGGGTAGCGAGCAGTACTTC. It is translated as CASSLSTGGSEQYF.

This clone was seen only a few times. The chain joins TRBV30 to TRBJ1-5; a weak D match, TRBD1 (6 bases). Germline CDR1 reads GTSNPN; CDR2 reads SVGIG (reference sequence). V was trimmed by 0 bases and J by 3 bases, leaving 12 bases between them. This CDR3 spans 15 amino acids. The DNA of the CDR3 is TGTGCCTGGAGTGTCGCGGGGGCCTACAATCAGCCCCAGCATTTT. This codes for CAWSVAGAYNQPQHF.

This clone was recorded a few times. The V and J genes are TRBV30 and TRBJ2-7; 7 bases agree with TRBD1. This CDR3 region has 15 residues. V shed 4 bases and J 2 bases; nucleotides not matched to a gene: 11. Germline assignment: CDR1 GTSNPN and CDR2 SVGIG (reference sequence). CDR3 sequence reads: CAWTRTGPRPYEQYF. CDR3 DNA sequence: TGTGCCTGGACTCGGACAGGTCCCCGACCCTACGAGCAGTACTTC.

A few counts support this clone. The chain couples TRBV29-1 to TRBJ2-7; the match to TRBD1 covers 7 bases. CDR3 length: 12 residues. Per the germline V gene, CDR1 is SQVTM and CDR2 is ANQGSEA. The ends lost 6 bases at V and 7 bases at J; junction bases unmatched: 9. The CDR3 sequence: CSVRTGSEEQYF. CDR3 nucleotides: TGCAGCGTAAGGACAGGCTCGGAGGAGCAGTACTTC.

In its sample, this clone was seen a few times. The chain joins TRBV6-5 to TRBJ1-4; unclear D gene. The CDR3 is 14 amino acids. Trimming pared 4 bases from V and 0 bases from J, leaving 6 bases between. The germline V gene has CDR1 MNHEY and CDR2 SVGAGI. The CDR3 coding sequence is TGTGCCAGCAGTTCTACAGCAACTAATGAAAAACTGTTTTTT. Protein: CASSSTATNEKLFF.

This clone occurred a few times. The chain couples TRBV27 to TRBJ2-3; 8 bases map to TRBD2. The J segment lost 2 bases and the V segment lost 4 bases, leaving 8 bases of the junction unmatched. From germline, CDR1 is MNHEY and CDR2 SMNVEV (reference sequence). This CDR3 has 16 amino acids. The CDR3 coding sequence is TGTGCCAGCAGTTCGGGGGGGCCCTCTTACACAGATACGCAGTATTTT. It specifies CASSSGGPSYTDTQYF.

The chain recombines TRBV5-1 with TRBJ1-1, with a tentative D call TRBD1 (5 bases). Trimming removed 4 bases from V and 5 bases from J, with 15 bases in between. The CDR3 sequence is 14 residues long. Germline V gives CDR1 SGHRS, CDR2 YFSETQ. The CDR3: CASSQGSMGTEAFF. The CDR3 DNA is TGCGCCAGCAGCCAGGGCAGCATGGGGACTGAAGCTTTCTTT.

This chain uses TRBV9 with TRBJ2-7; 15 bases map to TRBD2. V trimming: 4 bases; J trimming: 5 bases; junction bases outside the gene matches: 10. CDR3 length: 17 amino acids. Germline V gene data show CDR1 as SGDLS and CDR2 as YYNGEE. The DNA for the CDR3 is TGTGCCAGCAGCCCCGGGACTAGCGGGAGGCTAGGTAACGAGCAGTACTTC. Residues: CASSPGTSGRLGNEQYF.